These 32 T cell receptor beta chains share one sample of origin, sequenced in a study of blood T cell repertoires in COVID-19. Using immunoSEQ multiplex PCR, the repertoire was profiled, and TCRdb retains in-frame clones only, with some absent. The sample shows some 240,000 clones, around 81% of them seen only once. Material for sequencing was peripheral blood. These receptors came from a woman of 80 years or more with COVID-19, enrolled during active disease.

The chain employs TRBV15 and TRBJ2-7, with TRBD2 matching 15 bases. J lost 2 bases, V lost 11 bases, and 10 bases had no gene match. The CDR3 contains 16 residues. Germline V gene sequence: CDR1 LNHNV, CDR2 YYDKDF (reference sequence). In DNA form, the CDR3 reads TGTGCCCGAGGACTAGCGGGAGGGAGAAGGGCCTACGAGCAGTACTTC. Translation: CARGLAGGRRAYEQYF.

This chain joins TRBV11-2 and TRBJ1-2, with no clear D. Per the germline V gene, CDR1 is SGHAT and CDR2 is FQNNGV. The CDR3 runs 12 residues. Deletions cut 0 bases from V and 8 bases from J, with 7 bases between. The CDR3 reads CASSLDRFGYTF. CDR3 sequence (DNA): TGTGCCAGCAGCTTAGACAGGTTCGGCTACACCTTC.

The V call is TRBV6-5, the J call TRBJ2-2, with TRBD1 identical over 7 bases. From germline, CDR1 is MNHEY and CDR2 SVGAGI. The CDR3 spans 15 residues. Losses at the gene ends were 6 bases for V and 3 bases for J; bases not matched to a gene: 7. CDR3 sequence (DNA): TGTGCCAGCAGAGCCGGGACAGAATACACCGGGGAGCTGTTTTTT. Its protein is CASRAGTEYTGELFF.

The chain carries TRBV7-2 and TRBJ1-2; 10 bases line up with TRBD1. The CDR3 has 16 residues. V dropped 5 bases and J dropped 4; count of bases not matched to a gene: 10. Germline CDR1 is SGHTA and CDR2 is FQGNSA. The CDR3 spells CASSPGTGDNIYGYTF. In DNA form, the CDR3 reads TGTGCCAGCAGCCCGGGGACAGGGGATAACATCTATGGCTACACCTTC.

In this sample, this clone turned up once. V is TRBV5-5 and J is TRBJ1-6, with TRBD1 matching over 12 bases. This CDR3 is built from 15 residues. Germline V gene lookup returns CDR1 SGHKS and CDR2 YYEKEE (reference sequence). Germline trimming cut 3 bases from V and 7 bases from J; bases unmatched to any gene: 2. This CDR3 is CASSSGQGANSPLHF. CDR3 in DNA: TGTGCCAGCAGCTCGGGACAGGGGGCGAATTCACCCCTCCACTTT.

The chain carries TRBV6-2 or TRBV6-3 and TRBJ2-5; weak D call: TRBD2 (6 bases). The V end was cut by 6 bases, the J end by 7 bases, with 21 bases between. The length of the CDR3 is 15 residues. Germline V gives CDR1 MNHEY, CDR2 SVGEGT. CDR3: CASSQSGLNLMTQYF. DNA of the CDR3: TGTGCCAGCAGCCAAAGCGGACTAAATTTGATGACCCAGTACTTC.

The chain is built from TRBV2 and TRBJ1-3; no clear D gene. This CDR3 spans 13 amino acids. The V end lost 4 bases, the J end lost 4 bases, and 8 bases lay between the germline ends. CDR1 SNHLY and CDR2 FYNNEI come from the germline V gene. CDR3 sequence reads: CASSASLGNTIYF. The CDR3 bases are TGTGCCAGCAGTGCCTCTTTGGGAAACACCATATATTTT.

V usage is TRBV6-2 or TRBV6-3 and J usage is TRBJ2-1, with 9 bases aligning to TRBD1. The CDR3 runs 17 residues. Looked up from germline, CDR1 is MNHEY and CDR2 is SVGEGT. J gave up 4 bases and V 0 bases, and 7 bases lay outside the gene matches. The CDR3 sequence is CASSYSPGTGIYNEQFF. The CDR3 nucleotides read TGTGCCAGCAGTTACTCTCCCGGGACAGGGATTTACAATGAGCAGTTCTTC.

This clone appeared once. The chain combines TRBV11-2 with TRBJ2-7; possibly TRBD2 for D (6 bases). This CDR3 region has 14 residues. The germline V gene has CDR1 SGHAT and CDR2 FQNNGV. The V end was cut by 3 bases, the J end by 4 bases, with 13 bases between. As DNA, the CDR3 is TGTGCCAGCAGCTTTGACGGGAGAAGATACGAGCAGTACTTC. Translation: CASSFDGRRYEQYF.

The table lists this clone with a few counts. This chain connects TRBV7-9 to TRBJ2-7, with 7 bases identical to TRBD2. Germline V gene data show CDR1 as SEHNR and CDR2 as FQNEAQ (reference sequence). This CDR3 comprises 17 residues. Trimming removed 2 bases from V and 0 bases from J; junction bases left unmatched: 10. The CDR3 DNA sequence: TGTGCCAGCAGCTTATGGGCTAGCGGTTTCAGCTCCTACGAGCAGTACTTC. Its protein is CASSLWASGFSSYEQYF.

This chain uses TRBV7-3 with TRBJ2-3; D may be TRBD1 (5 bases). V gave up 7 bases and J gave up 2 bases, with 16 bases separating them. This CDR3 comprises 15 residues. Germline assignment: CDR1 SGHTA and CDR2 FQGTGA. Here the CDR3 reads CASIDQGRDTDTQYF. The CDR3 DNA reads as TGTGCCAGCATCGACCAGGGCAGGGACACAGATACGCAGTATTTT.

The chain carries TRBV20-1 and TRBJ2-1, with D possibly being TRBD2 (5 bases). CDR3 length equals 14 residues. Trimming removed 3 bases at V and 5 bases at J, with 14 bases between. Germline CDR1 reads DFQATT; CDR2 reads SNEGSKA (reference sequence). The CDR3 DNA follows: TGCAGTGCTAGTTCCGGGGTGGGAAACAATGAGCAGTTCTTC. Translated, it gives CSASSGVGNNEQFF.

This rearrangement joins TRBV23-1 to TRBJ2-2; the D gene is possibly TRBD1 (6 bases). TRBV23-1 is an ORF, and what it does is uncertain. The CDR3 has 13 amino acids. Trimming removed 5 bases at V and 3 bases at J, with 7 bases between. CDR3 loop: CASSWTDTGELFF. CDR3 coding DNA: TGCGCCAGCAGTTGGACAGACACCGGGGAGCTGTTTTTT.

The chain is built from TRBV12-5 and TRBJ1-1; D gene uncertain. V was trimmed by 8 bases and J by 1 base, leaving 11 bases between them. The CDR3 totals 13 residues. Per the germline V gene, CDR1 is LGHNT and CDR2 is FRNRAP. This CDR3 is CASTSYGNTEAFF. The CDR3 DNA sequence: TGTGCTAGTACTTCCTACGGGAACACTGAAGCTTTCTTT.

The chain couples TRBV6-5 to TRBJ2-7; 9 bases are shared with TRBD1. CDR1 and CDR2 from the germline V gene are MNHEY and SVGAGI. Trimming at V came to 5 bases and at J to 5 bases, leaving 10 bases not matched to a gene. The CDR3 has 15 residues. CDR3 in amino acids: CASSPYAGTGNEQYF. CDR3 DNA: TGTGCCAGCAGTCCTTACGCCGGGACAGGGAACGAGCAGTACTTC.

DNA for the CDR3: TGTGCCAGCAGCCCGGGGCTAGCGGGATTTCTTTATGAGCAGTTCTTC. It codes for CASSPGLAGFLYEQFF. V and J are TRBV5-4 and TRBJ2-1; TRBD2 aligns across 9 bases. Per germline, CDR1 SGHNT and CDR2 YYREEE (reference sequence). The V gene end was trimmed by 4 bases and the J gene end by 8 bases; junction bases not matched to a gene: 13. This CDR3 spans 16 amino acids.

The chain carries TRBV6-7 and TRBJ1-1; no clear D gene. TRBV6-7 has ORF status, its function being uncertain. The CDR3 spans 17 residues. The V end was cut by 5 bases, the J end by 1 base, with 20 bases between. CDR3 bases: TGTGCCAGCAGTCTCCTCGGGGAGAATCGACCGAACACTGAAGCTTTCTTT. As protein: CASSLLGENRPNTEAFF.

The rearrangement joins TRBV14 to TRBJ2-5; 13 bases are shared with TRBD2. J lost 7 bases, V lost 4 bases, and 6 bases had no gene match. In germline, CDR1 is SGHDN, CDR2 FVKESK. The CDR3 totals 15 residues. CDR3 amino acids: CASSRGLAGEVTQYF. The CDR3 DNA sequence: TGTGCCAGCAGCCGCGGACTAGCGGGGGAGGTGACCCAGTACTTC.

CDR3: CATSGTGASKGTQYF. The CDR3 DNA follows: TGTGCCACCAGTGGTACAGGGGCCTCCAAAGGGACCCAGTACTTC. The chain uses TRBV24-1 and TRBJ2-5; 7 bases map to TRBD1. Germline V gives CDR1 KGHDR, CDR2 SFDVKD. The CDR3 has 15 residues. Germline trimming cut 5 bases from V and 7 bases from J; bases unmatched to any gene: 12.

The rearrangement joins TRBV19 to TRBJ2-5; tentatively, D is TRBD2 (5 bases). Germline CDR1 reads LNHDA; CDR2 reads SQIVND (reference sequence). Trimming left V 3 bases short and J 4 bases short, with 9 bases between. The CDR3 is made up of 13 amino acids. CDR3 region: CASSIEGLETQYF. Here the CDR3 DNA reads TGTGCCAGTAGTATCGAGGGATTAGAGACCCAGTACTTC.

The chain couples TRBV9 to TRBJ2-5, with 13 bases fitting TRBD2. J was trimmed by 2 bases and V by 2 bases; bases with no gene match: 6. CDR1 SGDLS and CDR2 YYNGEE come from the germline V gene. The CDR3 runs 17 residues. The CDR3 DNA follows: TGTGCCAGCAGCGTCACCTCACTAGCGGGAGGGCAAGAGACCCAGTACTTC. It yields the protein CASSVTSLAGGQETQYF.

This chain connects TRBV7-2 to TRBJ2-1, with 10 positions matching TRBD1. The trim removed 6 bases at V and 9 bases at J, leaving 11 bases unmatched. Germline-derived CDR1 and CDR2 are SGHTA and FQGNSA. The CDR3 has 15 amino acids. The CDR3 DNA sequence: TGTGCCAGCAGGATGACAGGGGGCCGTTGGGGTGAGCAGTTCTTC. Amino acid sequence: CASRMTGGRWGEQFF.

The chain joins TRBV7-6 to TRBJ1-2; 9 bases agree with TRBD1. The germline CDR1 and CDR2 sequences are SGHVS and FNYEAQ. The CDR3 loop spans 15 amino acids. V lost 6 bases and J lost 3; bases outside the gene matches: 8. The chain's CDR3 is CASRPTGTGHYGYTF. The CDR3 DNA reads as TGTGCCAGCAGGCCTACCGGGACAGGGCACTATGGCTACACCTTC.

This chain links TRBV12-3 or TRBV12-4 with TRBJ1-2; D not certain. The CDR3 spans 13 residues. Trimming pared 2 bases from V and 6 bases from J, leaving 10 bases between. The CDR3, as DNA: TGTGCCAGCAGTTTAAGGAGTCGCGATGGCTACACCTTC. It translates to CASSLRSRDGYTF.

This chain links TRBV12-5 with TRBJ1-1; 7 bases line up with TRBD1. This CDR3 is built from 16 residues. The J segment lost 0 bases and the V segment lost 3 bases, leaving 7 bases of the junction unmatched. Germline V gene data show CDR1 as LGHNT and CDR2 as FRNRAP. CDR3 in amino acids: CASGFRADRLNTEAFF. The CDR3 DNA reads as TGTGCTAGTGGTTTCCGAGCGGACAGGTTGAACACTGAAGCTTTCTTT.

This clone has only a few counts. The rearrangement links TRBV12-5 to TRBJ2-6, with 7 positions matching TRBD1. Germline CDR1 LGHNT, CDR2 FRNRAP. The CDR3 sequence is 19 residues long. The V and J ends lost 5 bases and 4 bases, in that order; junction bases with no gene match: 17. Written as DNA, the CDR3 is TGTGCTAGTGGTCCCCTTTTAGGCACAGGGGCGGTCGGGGCCAACGTCCTGACTTTC. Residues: CASGPLLGTGAVGANVLTF. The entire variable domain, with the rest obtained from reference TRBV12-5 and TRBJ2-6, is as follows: DARVTQTPRHKVTEMGQEVTMRCQPILGHNTVFWYRQTMMQGLELLAYFRNRAPLDDSGMPKDRFSAEMPDATLATLKIQPSEPRDSAVYFCASGPLLGTGAVGANVLTFGAGSRLTVL.

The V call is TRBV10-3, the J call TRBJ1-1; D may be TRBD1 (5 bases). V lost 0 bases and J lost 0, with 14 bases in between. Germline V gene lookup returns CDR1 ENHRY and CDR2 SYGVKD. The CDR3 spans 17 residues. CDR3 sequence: CAISESLGLRLNTEAFF. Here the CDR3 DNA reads TGTGCCATCAGTGAGTCTTTGGGGCTCCGATTGAACACTGAAGCTTTCTTT.

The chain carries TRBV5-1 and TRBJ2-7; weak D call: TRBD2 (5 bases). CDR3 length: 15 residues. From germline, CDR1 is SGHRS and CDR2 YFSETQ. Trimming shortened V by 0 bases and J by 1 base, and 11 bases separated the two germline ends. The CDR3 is CASSLGIGVSYEQYF. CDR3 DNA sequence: TGCGCCAGCAGCTTGGGAATCGGGGTATCCTACGAGCAGTACTTC.

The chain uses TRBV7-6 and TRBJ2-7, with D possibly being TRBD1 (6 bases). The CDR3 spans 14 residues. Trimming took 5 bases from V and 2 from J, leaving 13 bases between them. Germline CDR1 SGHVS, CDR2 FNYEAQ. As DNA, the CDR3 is TGTGCCAGCAGCCGTATGACAGGAGCCTACGAGCAGTACTTC. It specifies CASSRMTGAYEQYF.

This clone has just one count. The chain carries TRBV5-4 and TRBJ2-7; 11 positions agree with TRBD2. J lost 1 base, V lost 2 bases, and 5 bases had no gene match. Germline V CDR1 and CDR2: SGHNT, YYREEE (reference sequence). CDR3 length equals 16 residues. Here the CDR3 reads CASSFPGTSGSYEQYF. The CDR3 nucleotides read TGTGCCAGCAGCTTCCCCGGGACTAGCGGTTCCTACGAGCAGTACTTC.

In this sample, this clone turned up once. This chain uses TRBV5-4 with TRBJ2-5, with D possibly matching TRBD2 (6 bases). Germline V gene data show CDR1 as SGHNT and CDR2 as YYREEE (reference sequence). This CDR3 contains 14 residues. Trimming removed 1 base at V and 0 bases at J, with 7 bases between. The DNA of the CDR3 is TGTGCCAGCAGCTTGAGGACTAACCAAGAGACCCAGTACTTC. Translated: CASSLRTNQETQYF.

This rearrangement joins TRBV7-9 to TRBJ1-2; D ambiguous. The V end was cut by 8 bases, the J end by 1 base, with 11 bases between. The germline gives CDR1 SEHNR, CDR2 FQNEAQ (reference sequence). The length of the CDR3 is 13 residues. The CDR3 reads CASVRQNNYGYTF. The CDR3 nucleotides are TGTGCCAGCGTGCGGCAGAATAACTATGGCTACACCTTC.